The 32 T cell receptor beta chains listed next were all sequenced from one sample in a study of blood T cell repertoires in COVID-19. Profiling relied on immunoSEQ multiplex PCR, and the TCRdb table lists in-frame clones only, not all of them. The sample lists some 130,000 clones, 79% seen once, with 3.5% to 4.5% in the top ten. The sequencing input was peripheral blood. Receptors were obtained from a woman older than 75 with acute or convalescent COVID-19.

V gene TRBV7-2 combines with J gene TRBJ1-2; TRBD1 matches at 7 bases. Germline CDR1 reads SGHTA; CDR2 reads FQGNSA. The CDR3 is made up of 14 amino acids. Trimming at V came to 0 bases and at J to 4 bases, leaving 2 bases not matched to a gene. CDR3 DNA: TGTGCCAGCAGCTTAGCCCGGGACAGCTATGGCTACACCTTC. This encodes CASSLARDSYGYTF.

The rearrangement joins TRBV7-9 to TRBJ1-6; D call uncertain. The V gene lost 2 bases and the J gene lost 7 bases, with 6 bases spanning the gap. The CDR3 loop spans 13 amino acids. Germline values: CDR1 SEHNR, CDR2 FQNEAQ (reference sequence). CDR3: CASSLQVNSPLHF. The CDR3 bases are TGTGCCAGCAGCTTACAGGTCAATTCACCCCTCCACTTT. The complete variable domain, with remaining parts taken from reference TRBV7-9 and TRBJ1-6, reads DTGVSQNPRHKITKRGQNVTFRCDPISEHNRLYWYRQTLGQGPEFLTYFQNEAQLEKSRLLSDRFSAERPKGSFSTLEIQRTEQGDSAMYLCASSLQVNSPLHFGNGTRLTVT.

This clone was seen a single time. The chain is built from TRBV5-1 and TRBJ2-5; 8 bases fit TRBD2. Germline trimming cut 3 bases from V and 2 bases from J; bases unmatched to any gene: 6. In germline, CDR1 is SGHRS, CDR2 YFSETQ. The CDR3 sequence is 15 residues long. This CDR3 is CASSSQLAEQETQYF. The DNA for the CDR3 is TGCGCCAGCAGCTCGCAACTAGCGGAGCAAGAGACCCAGTACTTC.

The CDR3 coding sequence is TGTGCCAGCAGCCCGAAAAAGACACGAACGAACACTGAAGCTTTCTTT. Translated: CASSPKKTRTNTEAFF. This chain uses TRBV11-1 with TRBJ1-1; the D is unclear. Germline-derived CDR1 and CDR2 are SGHAT and FQDESV (reference sequence). Trimming removed 5 bases from V and 1 base from J, with 17 bases in between. This CDR3 has 16 residues.

This clone turned up a few times. The chain recombines TRBV7-2 with TRBJ1-2, with 8 positions matching TRBD1. In germline, CDR1 is SGHTA, CDR2 FQGNSA. Trimming removed 5 bases from V and 6 bases from J; junction bases left unmatched: 11. CDR3 length equals 15 residues. CDR3: CASSREDRVLNGYTF. For the CDR3, the DNA is TGTGCCAGCAGCAGAGAGGACAGGGTTCTTAATGGCTACACCTTC.

The chain employs TRBV18 and TRBJ1-2, with TRBD1 matching over 7 bases. Trimming cost V 3 bases and J 5 bases; bases outside gene matches: 6. This CDR3 is 14 amino acids long. Germline CDR1 KGHSH, CDR2 LQKENI. The CDR3 coding sequence is TGTGCCAGCTCACCCGACAGGGTGAGGTATGGCTACACCTTC. Translating it yields CASSPDRVRYGYTF.

The chain combines TRBV18 with TRBJ2-7; 9 bases are a match to TRBD1. Losses at the gene ends were 3 bases for V and 4 bases for J; bases not matched to a gene: 4. There are 14 residues in the CDR3. Germline loops: CDR1 KGHSH, CDR2 LQKENI. DNA for the CDR3: TGTGCCAGCTCACCGGGACAGGGCGATTACGAGCAGTACTTC. Translation: CASSPGQGDYEQYF.

The chain links TRBV19 to TRBJ2-1; a possible D gene is TRBD2 (6 bases). Trimming took 9 bases from V and 8 from J, leaving 14 bases between them. The CDR3 runs to 12 residues. CDR1 is LNHDA and CDR2 is SQIVND in the germline V gene (reference sequence). CDR3 sequence: CASRGPGDEQFF. In nucleotides, the CDR3 is TGTGCCAGCCGCGGCCCGGGGGATGAGCAGTTCTTC.

The count of this clone is one. This sequence joins TRBV28 and TRBJ2-3, with 9 nucleotides matching TRBD1. There are 14 residues in the CDR3. Germline V gene data show CDR1 as MDHEN and CDR2 as SYDVKM. V trimming: 5 bases; J trimming: 4 bases; junction bases outside the gene matches: 4. CDR3 nucleotides: TGTGCCAGCAGTAACAGGGGGCACTCAGATACGCAGTATTTT. This codes for CASSNRGHSDTQYF. Drawing the rest from reference TRBV28 and TRBJ2-3, the complete variable domain is DVKVTQSSRYLVKRTGEKVFLECVQDMDHENMFWYRQDPGLGLRLIYFSYDVKMKEKGDIPEGYSVSREKKERFSLILESASTNQTSMYLCASSNRGHSDTQYFGPGTRLTVL.

This chain links TRBV2 with TRBJ1-4, with D hard to call. The germline V and J ends were trimmed by 4 bases and 8 bases, with 11 bases remaining between them. Germline-derived CDR1 and CDR2 are SNHLY and FYNNEI. The length of the CDR3 is 13 residues. The CDR3 nucleotides read TGTGCCAGCAGTGTGACACGAGTCGAAAAACTGTTTTTT. It codes for CASSVTRVEKLFF.

This chain links TRBV6-2 or TRBV6-3 with TRBJ1-5; 9 bases map to TRBD1. The V gene end was trimmed by 2 bases and the J gene end by 4 bases; junction bases not matched to a gene: 9. This CDR3 comprises 17 residues. Germline-derived CDR1 and CDR2 are MNHEY and SVGEGT. The CDR3 DNA follows: TGTGCCAGCAGTTACCCACCGGGACAGGGTAGTAATCAGCCCCAGCATTTT. The encoded protein is CASSYPPGQGSNQPQHF.

This clone has just a few counts. The V and J genes are TRBV10-3 and TRBJ2-6; D possibly corresponds to TRBD1 (6 bases). The germline V gene has CDR1 ENHRY and CDR2 SYGVKD. The V end lost 5 bases, the J end lost 2 bases, and 10 bases lay between the germline ends. The CDR3 is made up of 15 amino acids. CDR3 in amino acids: CAISPQGAGANVLTF. The DNA for the CDR3 is TGTGCCATCAGTCCACAGGGAGCTGGGGCCAACGTCCTGACTTTC.

The CDR3 sequence is CASQTPGTGFTGELFF. In DNA, the CDR3 is TGCGCCAGCCAGACCCCTGGGACAGGGTTCACCGGGGAGCTGTTTTTT. The chain combines TRBV5-1 with TRBJ2-2; 9 bases map to TRBD1. CDR1 is SGHRS, CDR2 YFSETQ, per germline. The CDR3 contains 16 residues. With V trimmed by 7 bases and J by 4 bases, 11 bases remained unmatched.

This sequence joins TRBV18 and TRBJ1-2; 8 positions match TRBD1. CDR3 length equals 14 residues. Germline V gene lookup returns CDR1 KGHSH and CDR2 LQKENI. The V segment lost 2 bases and the J segment 5 bases; nucleotides outside the gene matches: 4. CDR3 bases: TGTGCCAGCTCACCAACGGGACAGGAGTATGGCTACACCTTC. It encodes CASSPTGQEYGYTF.

V usage is TRBV6-2 or TRBV6-3 and J usage is TRBJ1-5; 12 positions agree with TRBD1. V gave up 1 base and J gave up 2 bases; unmatched junction bases: 6. The CDR3 totals 18 residues. Germline V CDR1 and CDR2: MNHEY, SVGEGT. In DNA, the CDR3 is TGTGCCAGCAGTTACTATGGGACAGGGGGCGACGGCAATCAGCCCCAGCATTTT. Translating it yields CASSYYGTGGDGNQPQHF.

This chain uses TRBV18 with TRBJ1-1, with a weak D call TRBD1 (5 bases). The CDR3 is made up of 15 amino acids. V lost 1 base and J 1 base, leaving 10 bases between the germline ends. Germline V gene sequence: CDR1 KGHSH, CDR2 LQKENI. The CDR3 loop is CASSPLGRANTEAFF. The DNA of the CDR3 is TGTGCCAGCTCACCACTGGGCAGGGCGAACACTGAAGCTTTCTTT.

The sample holds a few counts of this clone. V usage is TRBV3-1 (or the pseudogene TRBV3-2) and J usage is TRBJ1-2; 7 nucleotides line up with TRBD1. CDR3 size: 17 residues. Germline V lookup: CDR1 LGHDT, CDR2 YNNKEL (reference sequence). With V trimmed by 5 bases and J by 0 bases, 12 bases remained unmatched. CDR3 in amino acids: CASSSTQTGEANYGYTF. The CDR3 nucleotides read TGTGCCAGCAGCTCGACTCAAACAGGGGAAGCTAACTATGGCTACACCTTC.

The chain links TRBV30 to TRBJ2-7, with a weak D call TRBD1 (5 bases). Looked up from germline, CDR1 is GTSNPN and CDR2 is SVGIG (reference sequence). The CDR3 consists of 15 residues. Trimming left V 5 bases short and J 4 bases short, with 21 bases between. The CDR3 protein is CAWDKGHPDQYEQYF. The CDR3 nucleotides read TGTGCCTGGGACAAGGGGCATCCAGACCAATACGAGCAGTACTTC.

This clone was detected only a few times. V usage is TRBV3-1 (or the pseudogene TRBV3-2) and J usage is TRBJ1-3; D not resolved. Trimming removed 1 base at V and 0 bases at J, with 13 bases between. The CDR3 contains 17 residues. The germline gives CDR1 LGHDT, CDR2 YNNKEL (reference sequence). CDR3 residues: CASSQATRANSGNTIYF. CDR3 coding DNA: TGTGCCAGCAGCCAAGCAACTCGAGCTAACTCTGGAAACACCATATATTTT.

The chain employs TRBV7-9 and TRBJ2-3, with D unclear. CDR3 length: 13 amino acids. Germline lookup yields CDR1 SEHNR and CDR2 FQNEAQ (reference sequence). Trimming pared 4 bases from V and 1 base from J, leaving 6 bases between. This CDR3 is CASSSERTDTQYF. CDR3 sequence (DNA): TGTGCCAGCAGCTCCGAGCGCACAGATACGCAGTATTTT.

The gene calls are TRBV19 and TRBJ2-2; TRBD2 agrees at 10 bases. Per the germline V gene, CDR1 is LNHDA and CDR2 is SQIVND (reference sequence). CDR3 length: 18 amino acids. V trimming: 1 base; J trimming: 0 bases; junction bases outside the gene matches: 5. CDR3 DNA: TGTGCCAGTAGTATAGGGGCACTAGCGGGATCGAACACCGGGGAGCTGTTTTTT. Translating gives CASSIGALAGSNTGELFF.

The V and J genes are TRBV2 and TRBJ1-4, with 8 bases fitting TRBD1. CDR3 length: 15 residues. V shed 2 bases, J shed 8 bases, and the junction held 7 bases outside the gene matches. Germline lookup yields CDR1 SNHLY and CDR2 FYNNEI. The CDR3 protein is CASSEMTGAEEKLFF. For the CDR3, the DNA is TGTGCCAGCAGTGAAATGACAGGGGCGGAGGAAAAACTGTTTTTT.

V gene TRBV28 combines with J gene TRBJ1-1; 9 bases align to TRBD1. The V gene end was trimmed by 6 bases and the J gene end by 5 bases; junction bases not matched to a gene: 10. CDR3 size: 15 residues. CDR1 is MDHEN, CDR2 SYDVKM, per germline. The CDR3 coding sequence is TGTGCCAGCAGCTTGCAAACAGGGGGCAGAACTGAAGCTTTCTTT. Translation gives CASSLQTGGRTEAFF.

The CDR3 DNA reads TGTGCCAGCAGTCCAAGTCCGCCTCAGGGGTCTCTGTATAGCAATCAGCCCCAGCATTTT. Protein: CASSPSPPQGSLYSNQPQHF. The rearrangement joins TRBV27 to TRBJ1-5; D possibly corresponds to TRBD1 (6 bases). Germline values: CDR1 MNHEY, CDR2 SMNVEV (reference sequence). V lost 5 bases and J lost 0, with 26 bases in between. This CDR3 is built from 20 residues.

CDR3 DNA sequence: TGTGCCATCGGGGTGTCTAGCGGGATCCCCACGGAGCAGTTCTTC. Amino acid sequence: CAIGVSSGIPTEQFF. The chain joins TRBV10-3 to TRBJ2-1; 9 bases align to TRBD2. This CDR3 region has 15 residues. The ends lost 8 bases at V and 10 bases at J; junction bases unmatched: 15. Germline V gene lookup returns CDR1 ENHRY and CDR2 SYGVKD.

The chain has TRBV6-5 and TRBJ1-2; weak D call: TRBD1 (5 bases). This CDR3 is 15 amino acids long. Deletions cut 0 bases from V and 2 bases from J, with 10 bases between. The V gene's germline CDR1 is MNHEY and CDR2 SVGAGI. In DNA form, the CDR3 reads TGTGCCAGCAGTTACTCAGCGGGACGGAACTATGGCTACACCTTC. Translating it yields CASSYSAGRNYGYTF.

The V gene is TRBV28, the J gene TRBJ1-5; no clear D gene. CDR3 length: 11 amino acids. The germline CDR1 and CDR2 sequences are MDHEN and SYDVKM. Trimming stripped 8 bases from V and 9 bases from J, with 11 bases between. DNA of the CDR3: TGTGCCAGCTCTACGGGTCCGCCCCAGCATTTT. Encoded protein: CASSTGPPQHF. The full variable domain, in which reference TRBV28 and TRBJ1-5 provide the parts outside the CDR3, is DVKVTQSSRYLVKRTGEKVFLECVQDMDHENMFWYRQDPGLGLRLIYFSYDVKMKEKGDIPEGYSVSREKKERFSLILESASTNQTSMYLCASSTGPPQHFGDGTRLSIL.

With regard to this clone: A junction end diverges from the germline sequence, so it may reflect a read error. V and J are TRBV2 and TRBJ1-2; TRBD1 agrees at 9 bases. The germline CDR1 and CDR2 sequences are SNHLY and FYNNEI. The CDR3 sequence is 13 residues long. The DNA for the CDR3 is TGTGCCAGCTTTAAGGAGGGACAGGGAACGGCTTACTTC. It yields the protein CASFKEGQGTAYF.

The chain employs TRBV6-5 and TRBJ2-3, with TRBD1 matching 7 bases. There are 13 residues in the CDR3. CDR1 is MNHEY, CDR2 SVGAGI, per germline. The junction had 1 base not matched to a gene; V was cut back by 7 bases and J by 0 bases. CDR3 sequence: CASTDRSTDTQYF. CDR3 DNA: TGTGCCAGCACGGACAGGAGCACAGATACGCAGTATTTT.

The rearrangement uses TRBV5-4 and TRBJ2-2; a possible D gene is TRBD2 (5 bases). Germline CDR1 and CDR2: SGHNT and YYREEE (reference sequence). Trimming took off 2 bases at V and 0 bases at J, with 11 bases between the two ends. The CDR3 has 16 amino acids. The CDR3 is CASSFEGNSNTGELFF. The CDR3 coding sequence is TGTGCCAGCAGCTTTGAGGGAAACTCGAACACCGGGGAGCTGTTTTTT.

The rearrangement joins TRBV24-1 to TRBJ2-5, with 12 bases that match TRBD2. The length of the CDR3 is 17 residues. Germline CDR1 is KGHDR and CDR2 is SFDVKD. V lost 4 bases to trimming and J lost 0 bases; unmatched junction nucleotides: 5. The CDR3 is CATSESTSGRNQETQYF. The CDR3 region has the DNA TGTGCCACCAGTGAATCTACTAGCGGGAGGAACCAAGAGACCCAGTACTTC.

This chain joins TRBV7-7 and TRBJ2-5, with TRBD1 identical over 8 bases. The CDR3 totals 14 residues. The germline V gene has CDR1 SSHAT and CDR2 FNYEAQ (reference sequence). J lost 5 bases, V lost 5 bases, and 7 bases had no gene match. In nucleotides, the CDR3 is TGTGCCAGCAGCCTCCAGGGGGCGTGGGAGACCCAGTACTTC. This gives the protein CASSLQGAWETQYF.